These 22 T cell receptor beta chains were sequenced from one sample in a study of early T cells in non-severe SARS-CoV-2 infection. TCRdb reanalysed the 5' RACE reads using MiXCR and keeps one entry per CDR3 protein. This table has some 77,000 distinct CDR3 sequences, 9.5% to 15% appearing once. The sequencing input was whole blood. Source of these receptors: an adult who was a healthcare worker with PCR-confirmed SARS-CoV-2 infection or an uninfected control (not recorded which).

This clonotype was counted ten times or more. The CDR3 bases are TGTGCCAGCAGACCCGACCCCTCCTACGAGCAGTACTTC. It is translated as CASRPDPSYEQYF. This chain links TRBV21-1 with TRBJ2-7. TRBV21-1 is noted as a pseudogene. This CDR3 has 13 amino acids.

The table lists this clonotype with many counts. A junction end diverges from the germline sequence, so it may reflect a read error. V gene TRBV7-9 combines with J gene TRBJ2-6; TRBD1 might be the D (6 bases). This CDR3 comprises 17 residues. The germline V gene has CDR1 SEHNR and CDR2 FQNEAQ (reference sequence). CDR3 protein: CASSLGAGAPGANVLIF. In nucleotides, the CDR3 is TGTGCCAGCAGCTTAGGGGCAGGGGCGCCCGGGGCCAACGTCCTGATTTTC.

The chain joins TRBV5-5 to TRBJ2-1; TRBD2 aligns across 14 bases. J gave up 8 bases and V 7 bases, and 5 bases lay outside the gene matches. The CDR3 covers 14 residues. The V gene's germline CDR1 is SGHKS and CDR2 YYEKEE (reference sequence). The CDR3 nucleotides read TGTGCCAGCGCCGGGACTAGCGGGAGCTATGAGCAGTTCTTC. This gives the protein CASAGTSGSYEQFF.

The J gene is TRBJ2-1, the V gene TRBV5-4; the match to TRBD1 covers 10 bases. The CDR3 length is 15 residues. Losses at the gene ends were 3 bases for V and 8 bases for J; bases not matched to a gene: 8. Germline lookup yields CDR1 SGHNT and CDR2 YYREEE (reference sequence). CDR3 coding DNA: TGTGCCAGCAGCTGGTGGGACAGGGGTGGGGATGAGCAGTTCTTC. This encodes CASSWWDRGGDEQFF. Full variable domain (remainder filled in from reference TRBV5-4 and TRBJ2-1): ETGVTQSPTHLIKTRGQQVTLRCSSQSGHNTVSWYQQALGQGPQFIFQYYREEENGRGNFPPRFSGLQFPNYSSELNVNALELDDSALYLCASSWWDRGGDEQFFGPGTRLTVL.

This clonotype showed up many times. The chain employs TRBV27 and TRBJ2-1, with 10 bases fitting TRBD1. From germline, CDR1 is MNHEY and CDR2 SMNVEV (reference sequence). The CDR3 runs 18 residues. With V trimmed by 5 bases and J by 12 bases, 22 bases remained unmatched. DNA of the CDR3: TGTGCCAGCAGTCCCTACCGGACAGGGGGAATGGCTAGCGGTGGGCAGTTCTTC. Protein: CASSPYRTGGMASGGQFF.

This clonotype showed up just a few times. The chain is built from TRBV7-9 and TRBJ2-7; 7 bases line up with TRBD1. The junction had 8 bases not matched to a gene; V was cut back by 4 bases and J by 5 bases. The V gene's germline CDR1 is SEHNR and CDR2 FQNEAQ (reference sequence). The CDR3 loop spans 14 amino acids. Written as DNA, the CDR3 is TGTGCCAGCAGCTCCCAAAGGGGGCAGAACGAGCAGTACTTC. Translated: CASSSQRGQNEQYF. The entire variable domain, with the rest obtained from reference TRBV7-9 and TRBJ2-7, is as follows: DTGVSQNPRHKITKRGQNVTFRCDPISEHNRLYWYRQTLGQGPEFLTYFQNEAQLEKSRLLSDRFSAERPKGSFSTLEIQRTEQGDSAMYLCASSSQRGQNEQYFGPGTRLTVT.

The J gene is TRBJ2-2, the V gene TRBV19; D unresolved. CDR3 length equals 13 residues. The V gene's germline CDR1 is LNHDA and CDR2 SQIVND (reference sequence). Trimming cost V 6 bases and J 4 bases, with 9 bases left between them. The DNA for the CDR3 is TGTGCCAGTAGGAACAAGAGCACCGGGGAGCTGTTTTTT. Residues: CASRNKSTGELFF.

This clonotype was found many times. The chain has TRBV12-3 or TRBV12-4 and TRBJ2-2, with D possibly matching TRBD2 (5 bases). This CDR3 is 15 amino acids long. The V gene lost 6 bases and the J gene lost 5 bases, with 16 bases spanning the gap. The CDR3 nucleotides read TGTGCCAGCAGCGGACTGGCGTTGTGGACCGGGGAGCTGTTTTTT. It encodes CASSGLALWTGELFF.

This clonotype has a count of ten or more. The chain uses TRBV2 and TRBJ2-3; D may be TRBD2 (6 bases). This CDR3 has 13 residues. The germline V and J ends were trimmed by 7 bases and 2 bases, with 10 bases remaining between them. CDR1 SNHLY and CDR2 FYNNEI come from the germline V gene. The CDR3: CASTRTNTDTQYF. The CDR3 nucleotides read TGTGCCAGCACTAGGACTAACACAGATACGCAGTATTTT.

This clonotype was found many times. J is TRBJ1-1 and V is TRBV7-6; D call uncertain. CDR1 and CDR2 (germline): SGHVS, FNYEAQ. The CDR3 extends over 13 amino acids. Deletions cut 3 bases from V and 1 base from J, with 6 bases between. CDR3 residues: CASSFGPNTEAFF. CDR3 nucleotide sequence: TGTGCCAGCAGCTTCGGACCGAACACTGAAGCTTTCTTT.

This clonotype was seen at least ten times. This sequence joins TRBV10-2 and TRBJ2-5; no reliable D call. The V and J ends lost 0 bases and 6 bases respectively, with 5 bases between them. Germline V CDR1 and CDR2: WSHSY, SAAADI. The CDR3 has 12 amino acids. CDR3 sequence: CASSESSKTQYF. CDR3 in DNA: TGCGCCAGCAGTGAGTCAAGCAAGACCCAGTACTTC.

The chain has TRBV12-3 or TRBV12-4 and TRBJ1-2; D might be TRBD1 (6 bases). The V gene lost 3 bases and the J gene lost 7 bases, with 12 bases spanning the gap. The CDR3 totals 13 residues. Here the CDR3 DNA reads TGTGCCAGCAGTTTCGGGGGGCGAGCTGGCTACACCTTC. Translating it yields CASSFGGRAGYTF.

In its sample, this clonotype was seen once. DNA for the CDR3: TGTGCCAGCATTCGGCGGGGACTAGCGGGACTGCAAGAGACCCAGTACTTC. Translating it yields CASIRRGLAGLQETQYF. The chain has TRBV2 and TRBJ2-5; 13 bases match TRBD2. The CDR3 consists of 17 residues. In germline, CDR1 is SNHLY, CDR2 FYNNEI. V lost 7 bases to trimming and J lost 2 bases; unmatched junction nucleotides: 10.

As concerns this clonotype: A read error may explain this, as a much larger clone is one base away. This rearrangement joins TRBV12-3 or TRBV12-4 to TRBJ2-3, with unresolved D. V lost 3 bases to trimming and J lost 4 bases, with 17 bases between them. CDR3 size: 16 residues. CDR3 bases: TGTGCCAGCAGTTTTAGTGAACTTCCAGGCGCAGATACGCAGTATTTT. The encoded protein is CASSFSELPGADTQYF.

The rearrangement uses TRBV4-3 and TRBJ2-3; 8 nucleotides line up with TRBD2. Germline V CDR1 and CDR2: LGHNA, YSLEER. V lost 2 bases, J lost 2 bases, and 3 bases stayed unmatched. The CDR3 loop spans 15 amino acids. CDR3 sequence (DNA): TGCGCCAGCAGCCAACTTAGCGGGATCACAGATACGCAGTATTTT. Translated: CASSQLSGITDTQYF.

The V call is TRBV7-2, the J call TRBJ2-2; TRBD1 matches at 7 bases. Germline CDR1 reads SGHTA; CDR2 reads FQGNSA. The CDR3 runs 14 residues. The V and J ends lost 2 bases and 5 bases, in that order; junction bases with no gene match: 2. CDR3 in amino acids: CASSLQQGTGELFF. Written as DNA, the CDR3 is TGTGCCAGCAGCTTACAACAGGGGACCGGGGAGCTGTTTTTT.

J is TRBJ1-2 and V is TRBV24-1, with D maybe TRBD1 (6 bases). The V and J ends lost 4 bases and 5 bases respectively, with 7 bases between them. The CDR3 runs to 12 residues. CDR1 and CDR2 (germline): KGHDR, SFDVKD. The CDR3 bases are TGTGCCACCAGTGAGACAGGATATGGCTACACCTTC. This sequence encodes CATSETGYGYTF.

The table lists this clonotype with many counts. The V call is TRBV29-1, the J call TRBJ1-2; D is unresolved. Germline lookup yields CDR1 SQVTM and CDR2 ANQGSEA. V lost 7 bases to trimming and J lost 8 bases, with 14 bases between them. The CDR3 is 11 residues long. CDR3 DNA sequence: TGCAGCGCCCGGACCCCTGGGGGCTACACCTTC. This codes for CSARTPGGYTF.

The chain has TRBV7-9 and TRBJ2-1; 8 bases are shared with TRBD1. CDR1 is SEHNR, CDR2 FQNEAQ, per germline (reference sequence). Trimming removed 5 bases from V and 10 bases from J; junction bases left unmatched: 7. There are 13 residues in the CDR3. This CDR3 reads CASSPRDRQEQFF. CDR3 bases: TGTGCCAGCAGCCCCCGGGACAGGCAAGAGCAGTTCTTC.

The rearrangement joins TRBV29-1 to TRBJ2-7; D may be TRBD1 (6 bases). The CDR3 runs to 11 residues. In germline, CDR1 is SQVTM, CDR2 ANQGSEA. The CDR3: CSGGQAYEQYF. CDR3 coding DNA: TGCAGTGGGGGACAAGCCTACGAGCAGTACTTC.

This clonotype was observed many times. The V gene is TRBV12-3 or TRBV12-4, the J gene TRBJ1-1; unclear D gene. The V gene lost 5 bases and the J gene lost 0 bases, with 10 bases spanning the gap. CDR3 length: 14 amino acids. The CDR3 here is CASSQESMNTEAFF. The CDR3 DNA reads as TGTGCCAGCAGTCAAGAATCAATGAACACTGAAGCTTTCTTT.

This clonotype was recorded at least ten times. This chain uses TRBV7-9 with TRBJ2-6; D is possibly TRBD2 (5 bases). The CDR3 totals 21 residues. Per the germline V gene, CDR1 is SEHNR and CDR2 is FQNEAQ (reference sequence). Trimming pared 5 bases from V and 0 bases from J, leaving 26 bases between. CDR3 sequence reads: CASSQLSSGESPLSGANVLTF. The CDR3, as DNA: TGTGCCAGCAGCCAACTAAGCTCTGGGGAGTCCCCCCTCTCTGGGGCCAACGTCCTGACTTTC.